These T cell receptor beta chains were read from a single sample in a study of CD8+CD57+ T cells in acquired aplastic anemia. TCRdb reanalysed the reads using MiXCR and keeps one entry per CDR3 protein. The sample contains under 150,000 distinct CDR3 sequences, 40% of which appear only once. The sequenced sample was sorted CD4+, CD8+, or CD8+CD57+ T cells (not recorded which) from PBMCs. Every receptor here comes from a human donor with aplastic anemia. The CDR3 runs from the conserved cysteine through the conserved F or W. D genes are given only for firm matches. Some rows mark clone size as missing; the rest say once, few, many or name a class of expanded clone.

>16|TRBV2|NA|TRBJ1-3|NA
TGTGCCAGCTCACCAAAAGAGGCATCGGGAGGAAACACCATATATTTT
CASSPKEASGGNTIYF
>17|TRBV15|TRBD1|TRBJ2-6|NA
TGTGCCACCAGCAGAGGACAGGGGGCGTCTGGGGCCAACGTCCTGACTTTC
CATSRGQGASGANVLTF
>13|TRBV7-2|TRBD1|TRBJ2-3|many
TGTGCCAGCACGGACAGGGGGCGGGATACGCAGTATTTT
CASTDRGRDTQYF
>14|TRBV15|NA|TRBJ2-7|NA
TGTGCCACCAGCAGAGTGGTTAGGGTTGACGAGCAGTACTTC
CATSRVVRVDEQYF
>16|TRBV5-1|NA|TRBJ2-1|many
TGCGCCAGCAGCTTGGACAGAACAATTCTTTACAATGAGCAGTTCTTC
CASSLDRTILYNEQFF
>8|TRBV7-9|NA|TRBJ2-1|NA
TGTGCCAGCAGTCCCCAGTTCTTC
CASSPQFF
>13|TRBV5-5|NA|TRBJ1-1|many
TGTGCCAGCAGCTTGAACAGGAACACTGAAGCTTTCTTT
CASSLNRNTEAFF
>15|TRBV5-1|NA|TRBJ2-1|NA
TGCGCCAGCACCCTGGCCAGCGGTTCCTACAATGAGCAGTTCTTC
CASTLASGSYNEQFF
>14|TRBV28|NA|TRBJ1-2|many
TGTGCCAGCAGTTTAGCCAGGACTAACTATGGCTACACCTTC
CASSLARTNYGYTF
>13|TRBV29-1|NA|TRBJ2-2|NA
TGCAGCGACCGGGACTTAAACACCGGGGAGCTGTTTTTT
CSDRDLNTGELFF
>13|TRBV5-4|TRBD1|TRBJ2-5|NA
TGTGCCAGCAGCATAACAGGGGCAGAGACCCAGTACTTC
CASSITGAETQYF
>15|TRBV2|NA|TRBJ1-4|once
TGTGCCAGCAGTGAAGGGATCGGAGCAACGGAAAAACTGTCTTTT
CASSEGIGATEKLSF
>15|TRBV10-3|TRBD1|TRBJ2-7|NA
TGTGCCAGCAGTTACTCCACAGGGGCCGCCTACAAGCAGTACTTC
CASSYSTGAAYKQYF
>15|TRBV19|NA|TRBJ2-6|many
TGTGCCAGTAGTATAGAACACTCTGGGGCCAACGTCCTGACTTTC
CASSIEHSGANVLTF
>14|TRBV2|TRBD1|TRBJ2-7|NA
TGTGCCAGCAGTGCAGGCAGGGGGATGTTCGAGCAGTACTTC
CASSAGRGMFEQYF
>15|TRBV20-1|TRBD2|TRBJ2-3|many
TGCAGTGCACCGTCTAGAGCGGGGCTAACAGATACGCAGTATTTT
CSAPSRAGLTDTQYF
>16|TRBV6-5|NA|TRBJ1-5|many
TGTGCCAGCAGTTACTCAGGCCCGGGGGGGAATCAGCCCCAGCATTTT
CASSYSGPGGNQPQHF
>15|TRBV11-1|TRBD2|TRBJ2-3|NA
TGTGCCAGCAGCATCGGGGGGTTTAGCACAGATACGCAGTATTTT
CASSIGGFSTDTQYF
>14|TRBV7-8|NA|TRBJ1-2|many
TGTGCCAGCAGTTCTCCCCCCGTCGTAGATGGCTACACCTTC
CASSSPPVVDGYTF
>16|TRBV6-5|NA|TRBJ1-1|NA
TGTGCCAGCAGTTACGGGGGGGGGACCCTGGACACTGAAGCTTTCTTT
CASSYGGGTLDTEAFF
>17|TRBV14|TRBD2|TRBJ2-1|many
TGTGCCAGCAGCCAAGAATTCGGACTAGCAGTCTACAATGAGCAGTTCTTC
CASSQEFGLAVYNEQFF
>13|TRBV11-1|TRBD1|TRBJ2-7|once
TGCGCCAGCACCTCGACAGGGAATAGCGAGCAGTACTTC
CASTSTGNSEQYF
>15|TRBV12-5|NA|TRBJ1-1|NA
TGTGCTAGTGGTTTGTTTCGGGGACCGAACACTGAAGCTTTCTTT
CASGLFRGPNTEAFF
>11|TRBV11-2|NA|TRBJ1-3|NA
TGTGCCAGCAGCTTAGGAGACACCATATATTTT
CASSLGDTIYF
>13|TRBV2|TRBD2|TRBJ2-7|many
TGTGCCAGCAGTGAGGCTAGCGGGGGAGAGCAGTACTTC
CASSEASGGEQYF
>14|TRBV7-9|NA|TRBJ1-2|many
TGTGCCAGCAGCCCCGGGAGGGGCCATTATGGCTACACCTTC
CASSPGRGHYGYTF
>16|TRBV10-3|NA|TRBJ1-5|NA
TGTGCCATCAGTGAGTCGAATGCAGATAGCAATCAGCCCCAGCATTTT
CAISESNADSNQPQHF
>15|TRBV24-1|NA|TRBJ2-2|NA
TGTGCCACCAGTGACGGAGGGCGGGACACCGGGGAGCTGTTTTTT
CATSDGGRDTGELFF
>14|TRBV7-9|NA|TRBJ2-7|once
TGTGCCAGCCGCAGCGTAGGGCCTCCCAGGGGATGTGACTTC
CASRSVGPPRGCDF
>14|TRBV20-1|TRBD2|TRBJ2-7|many
TGCAGTGCTAGAGCCGGGACTAGTAGGAACGAGCAGTACTTC
CSARAGTSRNEQYF
>15|TRBV6-5|NA|TRBJ2-7|many
TGTGCCAGCAGTTACAACACATTTCAAGCCTACGAGCAGTACTTC
CASSYNTFQAYEQYF
>13|TRBV27|NA|TRBJ2-7|many
TGTGCCAGCAGCTACGGACAGTTGAACGAGCAGTACTTC
CASSYGQLNEQYF
>13|TRBV2|TRBD1|TRBJ1-2|few
TGTGCCAGCAGTGAGTGGGGACAGAGAGGCTACACCTTC
CASSEWGQRGYTF
>13|TRBV7-9|TRBD1|TRBJ1-5|many
TGTGCCAGCAGCCGGACAGGGGATCAGCCCCAGCATTTT
CASSRTGDQPQHF
>11|TRBV19|NA|TRBJ1-2|once
TGTGCCAGTAGTCAAAGCTTGGGCTACACCTTC
CASSQSLGYTF
>13|TRBV2|NA|TRBJ2-3|few
TGCGCCAGCAACGACCGGGGCACAGGTACGCAGTATTTT
CASNDRGTGTQYF
>14|TRBV20-1|TRBD2|TRBJ2-7|many
TGCAGTGCTAAGGTCCGGGGGGGCGGGTACGAGCAGTACTTC
CSAKVRGGGYEQYF